This entry is about one T cell receptor beta chain. The data derive from a study of cytomegalovirus exposure and HLA in healthy donors. PCR used 60 Vbeta primers and 13 Jbeta primers. The repertoire was sequenced with immunoSEQ multiplex PCR; TCRdb's copy has only in-frame clones and lacks some. Of some 190,000 clones in the sample, about 87% were seen once. The CDR3 spans 12 residues. Germline V gene sequence: CDR1 SGHNT, CDR2 YENEEA. V lost 4 bases and J 12 bases, leaving 13 bases between the germline ends. The sequence was obtained from a man younger than 45 in good health and CMV-seronegative. This chain connects TRBV11-3 to TRBJ2-4; D is possibly TRBD2 (5 bases). The specimen sequenced was PBMCs. The DNA of the CDR3 is TGTGCCAGCAGCTCAGGACTCGGCAGTCAGTACTTC. Protein sequence: CASSSGLGSQYF. Supplemented by reference TRBV11-3 and TRBJ2-4, the full variable domain reads EAGVVQSPRYKIIEKKQPVAFWCNPISGHNTLYWYLQNLGQGPELLIRYENEEAVDDSQLPKDRFSAERLKGVDSTLKIQPAELGDSAVYLCASSSGLGSQYFGAGTRLSVL.